A single sample gave rise to the 10 T cell receptor beta chains below, sequenced in a study of identical twins. TCRdb fed the 5' RACE reads into MiXCR, producing one record per CDR3 protein. Of around 470,000 distinct CDR3 sequences listed, 14% are singletons. The same sample was also used in a study of yellow fever vaccine responses in identical twins.

Material: CD4+ T cells sorted from blood. The receptor source for this set is a woman under 30 in good health.

This clonotype showed up just a few times. J is TRBJ2-7 and V is TRBV10-3, with no clear D. V was cut by 0 bases and J by 3 bases, with 3 bases left in between. This CDR3 spans 12 amino acids. Germline V gene lookup returns CDR1 ENHRY and CDR2 SYGVKD. CDR3 residues: CAISESRYEQYF. DNA of the CDR3: TGTGCCATCAGTGAGTCGCGCTACGAGCAGTACTTC.

The chain uses TRBV20-1 and TRBJ2-2; 8 bases agree with TRBD2. The CDR3 runs 17 residues. Germline values: CDR1 DFQATT, CDR2 SNEGSKA (reference sequence). Unmatched junction bases numbered 7, after V lost 0 bases and J lost 1 base. The CDR3 protein is CSARDGRGKVNTGELFF. The DNA for the CDR3 is TGCAGTGCTAGAGACGGGAGGGGAAAAGTGAACACCGGGGAGCTGTTTTTT.

About this clonotype itself: One end of the junction does not line up with germline, which may come from a read error. The chain carries TRBV20-1 and TRBJ2-1, with 8 bases identical to TRBD2. Germline lookup yields CDR1 DFQATT and CDR2 SNEGSKA (reference sequence). This CDR3 contains 17 residues. In nucleotides, the CDR3 is TGCTGTGCTAGAGACCGACTAGCGACTAGCTCCTACAATGAGCAGTTCTTC. Protein: CCARDRLATSSYNEQFF.

This sequence joins TRBV5-1 and TRBJ1-1, with unresolved D. V lost 7 bases to trimming and J lost 0 bases, with 13 bases between them. The CDR3 spans 14 residues. Germline CDR1 is SGHRS and CDR2 is YFSETQ. The CDR3 DNA reads TGCGCCAGCTCCCCTACGTCGGTGAACACTGAAGCTTTCTTT. This gives the protein CASSPTSVNTEAFF.

This chain links TRBV20-1 with TRBJ2-3; D remains unclear. This CDR3 comprises 15 residues. Trimming cost V 1 base and J 0 bases, with 11 bases left between them. Germline values: CDR1 DFQATT, CDR2 SNEGSKA (reference sequence). CDR3 in DNA: TGCAGTGCTAGAGGGCCGGTCCGGAGCACAGATACGCAGTATTTT. Translated: CSARGPVRSTDTQYF.

The chain uses TRBV7-2 and TRBJ2-7, with D tentatively TRBD2 (6 bases). CDR3 length: 15 amino acids. V lost 4 bases and J 4 bases, leaving 17 bases between the germline ends. Looked up from germline, CDR1 is SGHTA and CDR2 is FQGNSA. CDR3 DNA: TGTGCCAGCAGCTATAAGGGACTCTCTCTATACGAGCAGTACTTC. This sequence encodes CASSYKGLSLYEQYF.

This clonotype was counted a few times. V gene TRBV6-1 combines with J gene TRBJ1-2; TRBD1 matches at 10 bases. The V segment lost 6 bases and the J segment 8 bases; nucleotides outside the gene matches: 9. Germline values: CDR1 MNHNS, CDR2 SASEGT. The CDR3 sequence is 14 residues long. CDR3 sequence (DNA): TGTGCCAGCAGGGGACAGGGGACATTAGACGGCTACACCTTC. It specifies CASRGQGTLDGYTF.

There are many counts of this clonotype. The junction shows a germline mismatch at one end, possibly a read error. The gene calls are TRBV7-7 and TRBJ2-1; 11 nucleotides align to TRBD2. The CDR3 spans 16 residues. CDR1 and CDR2 (germline): SSHAT, FNYEAQ (reference sequence). The CDR3 protein is CASSVGTSGRYNEQFF. CDR3 nucleotides: TGTGCTAGCAGTGTGGGGACTAGCGGCCGATACAATGAGCAGTTCTTC.

V usage is TRBV6-2 or TRBV6-3 and J usage is TRBJ2-5, with D possibly being TRBD2 (6 bases). Germline-derived CDR1 and CDR2 are MNHEY and SVGEGT. CDR3 length: 14 amino acids. V was clipped by 5 bases and J by 7 bases, with 17 bases between them. CDR3 region: CASSISGHQGTQYF. The CDR3 DNA is TGTGCCAGCAGTATTAGCGGCCACCAGGGGACCCAGTACTTC.

This clonotype has only a few counts. The chain carries TRBV5-1 and TRBJ2-2, with D perhaps TRBD2 (6 bases). V lost 2 bases to trimming and J lost 1 base, with 9 bases between them. The CDR3 consists of 15 residues. Germline V gene sequence: CDR1 SGHRS, CDR2 YFSETQ. The CDR3 nucleotides read TGCGCCAGCAGCTTTCAGGGACTGAACACCGGGGAGCTGTTTTTT. This sequence encodes CASSFQGLNTGELFF.